Sequencing of this T cell receptor beta chain was carried out in a study of CD8 T cells in Susac syndrome. Overall study: Clinical remission applied to fewer than ten sequenced Susac syndrome patients, and about six had active disease.

This CDR3 is 16 amino acids long. Deletions cut 1 base from V and 1 base from J, with 14 bases between. Germline lookup yields CDR1 SGHNT and CDR2 YYREEE (reference sequence). RNA totalling roughly 0.45 to 1 ug underwent reverse transcription with random hexamers. An immunoSEQ multiplex PCR generated amplified TCR beta CDR3 products spanning 54 Vbeta and 13 Jbeta. TCRdb reprocessed the immunoSEQ multiplex PCR reads with MiXCR, giving one entry per CDR3 protein. The table lists 150,000 or so distinct CDR3 sequences, roughly 96% of them singletons. The V and J genes are TRBV5-4 and TRBJ1-1; D is unresolved. The sequence derives from a human donor with Susac syndrome. The sequenced sample was CD4+ T cells from PBMCs. Here the CDR3 DNA reads TGTGCCAGCAGCTTGTCCCTCCAGGCGCCGAACACTGAAGCTTTCTTT. This gives the protein CASSLSLQAPNTEAFF. Looking up the rest from reference TRBV5-4 and TRBJ1-1 gives the full variable domain: ETGVTQSPTHLIKTRGQQVTLRCSSQSGHNTVSWYQQALGQGPQFIFQYYREEENGRGNFPPRFSGLQFPNYSSELNVNALELDDSALYLCASSLSLQAPNTEAFFGQGTRLTVV.